This T cell receptor beta chain stems from a study of shared clonotypes between healthy human individuals. Overall study findings and caveats: The low donor count limited represented genetic and exposure-history diversity. It was expected that sequencing depth would affect clonotype sharing among donors.

Donors had no recently reported acute infections or vaccinations and were HIV-negative. Worth noting for this clone: Its antigen is not known. This CDR3 is also generated by other DNA sequences in the sample.

This CDR3 is 14 amino acids long. J lost 5 bases, V lost 5 bases, and 5 bases had no gene match. Germline assignment: CDR1 MNHEY and CDR2 SMNVEV (reference sequence). Generated by immunoSEQ multiplex PCR, the TCRdb table keeps only in-frame clones and is missing some. The repertoire has about 520,000 clones, roughly 80% of them found once; the top ten carry approximately 12%. Sequencing used PBMCs. The chain uses TRBV27 and TRBJ2-2; 7 bases fit TRBD1. The sequence derives from a woman aged 40 to 49 in good health. Some clones in this sample may be carry-over from other donors' samples. The CDR3 loop reads CASSRDRGTGELFF. CDR3 bases: TGTGCCAGCAGTCGGGACAGAGGAACCGGGGAGCTGTTTTTT.